A selection of T cell receptor beta chains follows, all from one sample in a study of T cell repertoires in cytomegalovirus infection. Each CDR3 protein is one row after TCRdb ran MiXCR on the reads. The sample has 450,000 to 550,000 distinct CDR3 sequences, approximately 15% seen once. Input material: CD8+ T cells from PBMCs. The receptors derive from a human donor in good health (CMV status not recorded). Some clones in this sample may be carry-over from other donors' samples. The CDR3 runs from the conserved cysteine through the conserved F or W. Each record gives: J gene, V gene, CDR3 protein.

TRBJ2-5,TRBV29-1,CSVERHGETQYF
TRBJ2-7,TRBV7-8,CATTGLADYEQYF
TRBJ1-6,TRBV6-1,CASSRGSSYNSPLHF
TRBJ2-1,TRBV5-5,CASSGGTVPLYNEQFF
TRBJ2-7,TRBV7-7,CASSLEAGNNYEQYF
TRBJ2-3,TRBV20-1,CSARDRVGADTQYF
TRBJ1-2,TRBV6-6,CASSSSGYGYTF
TRBJ2-1,TRBV27,CASSYKAGRTYNEQFF
TRBJ2-1,TRBV29-1,CSVEAPDSRNEQFF
TRBJ1-5,TRBV19,CASSSQATGRNQPQHF
TRBJ1-6,TRBV6-1,CASSSDRGLPDSPLHF
TRBJ1-6,TRBV27,CASSRGSDSPLHF
TRBJ2-1,TRBV6-6,CASRDKTGGSYNEQFF
TRBJ2-2,TRBV19,CASSILARAGELFF
TRBJ2-7,TRBV2,CASSAPTNEQYF
TRBJ2-4,TRBV7-9,CASSPATVAKNIQYF
TRBJ2-7,TRBV30,CAWSPGAREQYF
TRBJ2-5,TRBV7-8,CASRLGFQETQYF
TRBJ1-1,TRBV12-3/TRBV12-4,CASSQTRTEAFF
TRBJ2-7,TRBV19,CASSIAPTGGPYEQYF
TRBJ1-2,TRBV2,CASPDRANYGYTF
TRBJ2-7,TRBV7-2,CASSFPGTSGALSSYEQYF
TRBJ2-7,TRBV24-1,CVTSDTPPGTRYEQYF
TRBJ1-5,TRBV6-1,CASRLLEGVSNQPQHF
TRBJ1-6,TRBV6-1,CASSETGANSPLHF
TRBJ2-7,TRBV19,CASSPRGRGDLSNEQYF
TRBJ2-3,TRBV7-9,CASSSGGVESYF
TRBJ2-1,TRBV12-3/TRBV12-4,CASSLSGVSYNEQFF